Listed here are 3 T cell receptor beta chains from one sample, sequenced in a study of siplizumab effects on memory and regulatory T cells. The data were produced by immunoSEQ multiplex PCR, yet TCRdb's version contains in-frame clones alone and is incomplete. The sample includes roughly 69,000 clones, over 80% of them seen just once. Sequencing used memory CD4+ T cells sorted from blood. These receptors were collected from a human donor in good health.

This chain links TRBV19 with TRBJ2-7; 12 bases match TRBD2. V lost 3 bases, J lost 4 bases, and 4 bases stayed unmatched. CDR1 and CDR2 from the germline V gene are LNHDA and SQIVND (reference sequence). CDR3 length: 15 residues. DNA for the CDR3: TGTGCCAGTAGTATCCCACTAGCGGGGGGTTACGAGCAGTACTTC. Protein sequence: CASSIPLAGGYEQYF.

This chain uses TRBV5-4 with TRBJ1-1, with 7 bases matching TRBD1. V dropped 5 bases and J dropped 1; count of bases not matched to a gene: 5. CDR1 is SGHNT, CDR2 YYREEE, per germline (reference sequence). This CDR3 is 14 amino acids long. Here the CDR3 reads CASSPGQRNTEAFF. The CDR3 bases are TGTGCCAGCAGTCCGGGACAGAGGAACACTGAAGCTTTCTTT.

This clone was recorded only once. The rearrangement links TRBV29-1 to TRBJ2-3; D might be TRBD2 (6 bases). CDR3 length equals 15 residues. Germline V gene lookup returns CDR1 SQVTM and CDR2 ANQGSEA. V lost 5 bases and J 0 bases, leaving 15 bases between the germline ends. CDR3 in DNA: TGCAGCGTTCCCTCGGGAGACCTAAGCACAGATACGCAGTATTTT. Translation: CSVPSGDLSTDTQYF.